Presented here are 18 T cell receptor beta chains from one specimen sequenced in a study of T cell repertoires in cytomegalovirus infection. TCRdb re-called the reads with MiXCR, one entry per CDR3 protein. The table has 110,000 to 150,000 distinct CDR3 sequences, roughly a third seen once. Antigen specificity for these receptors is unknown. The sequences come from CD8+ T cells from cultured PBMCs, collected from culture after CMV antigen stimulation. These receptors all come from a human donor in good health (CMV status not recorded). Some clones in this sample may be carry-over from other donors' samples.

This clonotype appeared a few times. V usage is TRBV29-1 and J usage is TRBJ2-1; D assignment may be TRBD1 or TRBD2 (5 bases each). V lost 6 bases, J lost 0 bases, and 12 bases lay in between. Germline values: CDR1 SQVTM, CDR2 ANQGSEA. The CDR3 sequence is 14 residues long. The CDR3 loop is CSVGTFSSYNEQFF. The CDR3 nucleotides read TGCAGCGTCGGGACGTTCAGCTCCTACAATGAGCAGTTCTTC.

This clonotype was counted ten times or more. This chain joins TRBV7-6 and TRBJ2-3; 9 bases are shared with TRBD2. Germline CDR1 SGHVS, CDR2 FNYEAQ. The CDR3 spans 13 residues. V was clipped by 5 bases and J by 6 bases; unmatched bases: 3. The CDR3 spells CASSPGLADTQYF. CDR3 DNA sequence: TGTGCCAGCAGCCCGGGACTAGCTGATACGCAGTATTTT.

This clonotype was observed once. V is TRBV28 and J is TRBJ1-6; a possible D gene is TRBD1 (5 bases). Trimming pared 8 bases from V and 0 bases from J, leaving 14 bases between. Germline V CDR1 and CDR2: MDHEN, SYDVKM. The CDR3 covers 16 residues. DNA of the CDR3: TGTGCCAGCCAATGGGAGGGGAGCTCCTATAATTCACCCCTCCACTTT. Protein product: CASQWEGSSYNSPLHF.

The CDR3 protein is CASSYSTSGLTGELFF. The CDR3, as DNA: TGTGCCAGCAGTTACTCGACTAGCGGGTTGACCGGGGAGCTGTTTTTT. The V call is TRBV6-5, the J call TRBJ2-2; 10 bases fit TRBD2. This CDR3 region has 16 residues. The germline V gene encodes CDR1 MNHEY and CDR2 SVGAGI. Trimming at V came to 0 bases and at J to 5 bases, leaving 3 bases not matched to a gene.

The CDR3 sequence: CAISDRAPQPQHF. Written as DNA, the CDR3 is TGTGCCATCAGTGACAGGGCCCCTCAGCCCCAGCATTTT. V usage is TRBV10-3 and J usage is TRBJ1-5; D might be TRBD1 (5 bases). This CDR3 contains 13 residues. Trimming took 3 bases from V and 6 from J, leaving 9 bases between them. CDR1 is ENHRY, CDR2 SYGVKD, per germline.

This clonotype was recorded at least ten times. The chain recombines TRBV7-9 with TRBJ2-7; D unclear. The V gene lost 1 base and the J gene lost 2 bases, with 9 bases spanning the gap. The CDR3 contains 14 residues. Germline V gene sequence: CDR1 SEHNR, CDR2 FQNEAQ (reference sequence). CDR3 residues: CASSLDGITYEQYF. The CDR3 DNA sequence: TGTGCCAGCAGCTTAGATGGGATTACCTACGAGCAGTACTTC. Supplemented by reference TRBV7-9 and TRBJ2-7, the full variable domain reads DTGVSQNPRHKITKRGQNVTFRCDPISEHNRLYWYRQTLGQGPEFLTYFQNEAQLEKSRLLSDRFSAERPKGSFSTLEIQRTEQGDSAMYLCASSLDGITYEQYFGPGTRLTVT.

In its sample, this clonotype was seen a few times. V gene TRBV12-3 or TRBV12-4 combines with J gene TRBJ1-1; 7 bases agree with TRBD1. V lost 6 bases, J lost 7 bases, and 5 bases stayed unmatched. This CDR3 contains 12 residues. Here the CDR3 DNA reads TGTGCCAGCAGACGGGACAGATTTGAAGCTTTCTTT. This codes for CASRRDRFEAFF.

This clonotype has just a few counts. The J gene is TRBJ1-1, the V gene TRBV19, with D tentatively TRBD1 (5 bases). Trimming removed 7 bases from V and 3 bases from J, with 18 bases in between. Germline CDR1 is LNHDA and CDR2 is SQIVND (reference sequence). CDR3 length equals 15 residues. The CDR3 here is CASNPARGSHTEAFF. The CDR3, as DNA: TGTGCCAGTAATCCAGCTAGGGGATCCCACACTGAAGCTTTCTTT.

This sequence joins TRBV19 and TRBJ2-7; TRBD1 might be the D (5 bases). Trimming cost V 1 base and J 3 bases, with 7 bases left between them. The germline gives CDR1 LNHDA, CDR2 SQIVND (reference sequence). The CDR3 sequence is 13 residues long. For the CDR3, the DNA is TGTGCCAGTAGTATAGGACAGTACTACGAGCAGTACTTC. As protein: CASSIGQYYEQYF.

The CDR3 reads CASSRDRRTEAFF. The CDR3 coding sequence is TGTGCCAGCAGTAGGGACAGAAGGACTGAAGCTTTCTTT. This sequence joins TRBV11-1 and TRBJ1-1; 7 bases line up with TRBD1. The V segment lost 6 bases and the J segment 5 bases; nucleotides outside the gene matches: 6. The CDR3 length is 13 residues. CDR1 is SGHAT, CDR2 FQDESV, per germline (reference sequence).

The rearrangement joins TRBV9 to TRBJ1-1, with D possibly TRBD1 on 5 matching bases. Germline values: CDR1 SGDLS, CDR2 YYNGEE. Trimming left V 5 bases short and J 0 bases short, with 14 bases between. The length of the CDR3 is 15 residues. The CDR3 nucleotides read TGTGCCAGCAGTTCAGGGTTTAATATGAACACTGAAGCTTTCTTT. Amino acids: CASSSGFNMNTEAFF. The variable domain in full, completed from reference TRBV9 and TRBJ1-1, reads DSGVTQTPKHLITATGQRVTLRCSPRSGDLSVYWYQQSLDQGLQFLIQYYNGEERAKGNILERFSAQQFPDLHSELNLSSLELGDSALYFCASSSGFNMNTEAFFGQGTRLTVV.

This rearrangement joins TRBV3-1 to TRBJ1-1; D unresolved. The CDR3 totals 12 residues. Looked up from germline, CDR1 is LGHDT and CDR2 is YNNKEL (reference sequence). The ends were cut back, 1 base at V and 8 bases at J, with 8 bases in the middle. CDR3 in DNA: TGTGCCAGCAGCCAAGGGGTCCAAGAAGCTTTCTTT. This translates into CASSQGVQEAFF.

In this sample, this clonotype turned up a few times. The V gene is TRBV28, the J gene TRBJ2-7; D is unresolved. The CDR3 is 14 amino acids. V was clipped by 5 bases and J by 3 bases, with 14 bases between them. Germline loops: CDR1 MDHEN, CDR2 SYDVKM. The CDR3, as DNA: TGTGCCAGCAGTCCTGGCCCAAGGGTCTACGAGCAGTACTTC. Encoded protein: CASSPGPRVYEQYF.

The chain uses TRBV5-6 and TRBJ1-1; TRBD1 aligns across 7 bases. The germline CDR1 and CDR2 sequences are SGHDT and YYEEEE. This CDR3 has 16 amino acids. V dropped 4 bases and J dropped 3; count of bases not matched to a gene: 12. In DNA, the CDR3 is TGTGCCAGCAGCGGGGGACAGACGGGTCCGGACACTGAAGCTTTCTTT. Residues: CASSGGQTGPDTEAFF.

The V and J genes are TRBV4-2 and TRBJ1-1, with a possible D match to TRBD1 (6 bases). The ends were cut back, 9 bases at V and 2 bases at J, with 16 bases in the middle. CDR1 is LGHNA, CDR2 YNFKEQ, per germline. The CDR3 runs 14 residues. The CDR3 is CASGYLQGNTEAFF. The CDR3 bases are TGTGCCAGTGGGTACCTACAGGGAAACACTGAAGCTTTCTTT.

The rearrangement uses TRBV7-8 and TRBJ2-7; D gene unclear. Germline V gene data show CDR1 as SGHVS and CDR2 as FQNEAQ. This CDR3 has 13 amino acids. Trimming stripped 1 base from V and 3 bases from J, with 7 bases between. The CDR3 region is CASSLGLLYEQYF. CDR3 nucleotides: TGTGCCAGCAGCTTAGGGCTACTCTACGAGCAGTACTTC.

This clonotype was counted only a few times. The V call is TRBV28, the J call TRBJ1-1; D perhaps matches TRBD1 (5 bases). The CDR3 loop spans 16 amino acids. Trimming took 3 bases from V and 0 from J, leaving 14 bases between them. Per the germline V gene, CDR1 is MDHEN and CDR2 is SYDVKM. CDR3 sequence: CASSFDLQGMNTEAFF. DNA for the CDR3: TGTGCCAGCAGTTTTGATTTGCAGGGAATGAACACTGAAGCTTTCTTT.

This clonotype has only a few counts. The genes are TRBV27 and TRBJ2-3; D unclear. The germline V gene has CDR1 MNHEY and CDR2 SMNVEV (reference sequence). CDR3 length: 13 residues. Trimming pared 3 bases from V and 3 bases from J, leaving 7 bases between. CDR3: CASSFLGTDTQYF. The CDR3 DNA reads as TGTGCCAGCAGTTTTTTGGGGACAGATACGCAGTATTTT.